This TCR beta chain is drawn from a study of T cells in Graves' hyperthyroidism and ophthalmopathy. Whole-study results and caveats: In the analysis, a 13 V-J model separated ophthalmopathy from stable hyperthyroidism. It was a median approximately 6.9 months before onset that the model predicted ophthalmopathy. Among thyroid clonotypes expanded above 0.001, most also appeared in blood.

This clonotype was seen many times. Its antigen is undetermined. Researchers took RNA transcripts and amplified the TCR beta CDR3 regions from them. Carried out on the TCR CDR3, a first-round RT-PCR used the HTBI primer set. TCRdb ran MiXCR on the multiplex PCR reads and lists one entry per CDR3 protein. The sample includes 650,000 to 800,000 distinct CDR3 sequences, less than 45% of them seen just once. Germline V gene lookup returns CDR1 DFQATT and CDR2 SNEGSKA (reference sequence). With 6 bases clipped from V and 4 bases from J, the junction kept 5 bases outside the gene matches. The CDR3 is made up of 12 amino acids.

The TCR sequence derives from an adult man with Graves' disease, either hyperthyroidism or ophthalmopathy (not recorded which). Sequencing was carried out using peripheral blood or thyroid tissue (not recorded which). This chain uses TRBV20-1 with TRBJ1-2; 7 nucleotides line up with TRBD1. The DNA for the CDR3 is TGCAGTGCCCTGCCAGGGGGCTATGGCTACACCTTC. Encoded protein: CSALPGGYGYTF.